The text below deals with one T cell receptor beta chain. The antigen remains unidentified. This sample stems from a study of Ad26.COV2.S vaccination and SARS-CoV-2 variants. Study outcomes and limitations: Placebo and vaccine recipients had non-spike TCR breadth that was similar. Using TCR breadth and depth analyses may have led to underestimated total T cell responses. Relative to placebo recipients, vaccine recipients exhibited elevated spike-specific TCR breadth.

Clones were sequenced by immunoSEQ multiplex PCR, and TCRdb holds only the in-frame ones, with some missing. The repertoire has 300,000 to 400,000 clones, about 91% of them found once; the top ten carry 3% to 5%. The CDR3 has 13 amino acids. The V and J ends lost 1 base and 4 bases respectively, with 7 bases between them. Germline CDR1 and CDR2: SGHNT and YENEEA. The material was peripheral blood, obtained after recovery from COVID-19. The sequence derives from a human donor who had recovered from COVID-19. V gene TRBV11-3 combines with J gene TRBJ1-2; perhaps TRBD1 as D (5 bases). The CDR3 DNA sequence: TGTGCCAGCAGCTTAGGAAGGGGCTATGGCTACACCTTC. This encodes CASSLGRGYGYTF.